This T cell receptor beta chain was obtained from a study of T cell repertoires in cytomegalovirus infection (dated by TCRdb to between 2019 and 2020). In terms of the full investigation: The HLA type of each donor mattered for the analysis, because public TCR beta signatures pointed to carriage of CMV infection along with the matching HLA type. Summary of the overall study and its limitations: The ex vivo response was dominated by HLA-C-restricted CMV-specific TCR beta clonotypes, and the single most frequent clonotype in two of eight donors was supplied by these HLA-C-restricted clonotypes. In both this cohort and an independent cohort of more than 350 donors, the cumulative frequency of public TCR beta family members distinguished carriers of CMV infection plus the relevant HLA type.

A note on this clonotype: There is no known antigen for this receptor. No clone much larger than this one lies a single base away; base qualities are absent.

Sequencing used an Illumina HiSeq 1500. Using fastp trimming at Q25 and MiXCR clonotype assembly, TCRdb reanalyzed the public sequencing data and kept in-frame beta chains. Each entry merges the rows of one CDR3 protein and shows their most common DNA and genes. Within this sample are about 180,000 distinct CDR3 sequences, with approximately 14% of them counted one time only. About a quarter of the sample is in the top ten clones. The germline V gene specifies MGHRA as CDR1 and YSYEKL as CDR2. The CDR3 measures 12 amino acids from cysteine to phenylalanine. The sequence is cut down to CDR3 DNA, 36 bases in frame from base 1. The trim is 0 bases for V and 8 bases for J, with a gap of 7 bases between the germline ends.

The chain is made from TRBV4-1 and TRBJ1-2; confidence is insufficient to name the D gene. The receptor was derived from a human donor in good health (CMV status not recorded). Some clones in this sample may be carry-over from other donors' samples. Sequencing was carried out using PBMCs. For the CDR3, the sequence is CASSQERWGYTF. The DNA sequence is as follows: TGCGCCAGCAGCCAAGAACGATGGGGCTACACCTTC.